This T cell receptor beta chain was profiled in a study of cytomegalovirus exposure and HLA in healthy donors. The PCR contained 60 Vbeta and 13 Jbeta primers. Profiling relied on immunoSEQ multiplex PCR, and the TCRdb table lists in-frame clones only, not all of them. The data contain 55,000 to 80,000 clones, roughly 80% of them singletons. Germline V gives CDR1 SGHAT, CDR2 FQNNGV. The CDR3 is made up of 15 amino acids. J lost 3 bases, V lost 2 bases, and 5 bases had no gene match. The sequence came from a woman in her twenties or thirties in good health and CMV-seronegative. The material sequenced was PBMCs. J is TRBJ2-3 and V is TRBV11-2, with TRBD1 identical over 7 bases. The CDR3 reads CASSLMPGGTDTQYF. CDR3 nucleotides: TGTGCCAGCAGCTTAATGCCAGGGGGAACAGATACGCAGTATTTT.